This TCR beta chain was recorded in a study of fetal regulatory T cell absence and autoimmunity. Study summary: Without clinical diabetes, IPEX patients showed exocrine pancreas autoimmunity. Study results and limitations: Pancreas TCRs were oligoclonally enriched versus cord blood, some clones over 95-fold.

Germline V gives CDR1 SGHTA, CDR2 FQGNSA. The V gene lost 4 bases and the J gene lost 10 bases, with 20 bases spanning the gap. CDR3 length equals 14 residues. Profiling relied on immunoSEQ multiplex PCR, and the TCRdb table lists in-frame clones only, not all of them. The table lists around 100,000 clones, about 78% of them singletons. Details on this clone: As yet, its antigen is unknown.

The clonotype was recovered from a male donor with IPEX syndrome. The chain uses TRBV7-2 and TRBJ2-7, with D tentatively TRBD2 (6 bases). The sequenced sample consisted of pancreas tissue. In DNA form, the CDR3 reads TGTGCCAGCAGCTCTAGCCTGGTGGGGGGTAATCAGTACTTC. It encodes CASSSSLVGGNQYF.